The following is a T cell receptor beta chain sequence with its context. It lacks a known antigen. The junction and the germline gene differ at one end; a read error may be behind it. Total RNA and DNA were co-extracted without cell sorting from about 19-30 mg of bulk tissue using the AllPrep DNA/RNA mini kit. Between late 2015 and March 2016, a few patients in China with histopathologically diagnosed primary liver carcinoma had surgical resection. At the time of sampling, the patients had chronic HBV infection and had not received any treatment. Each tumor was sampled at five spatially separated regions: the tumor centre plus the superior, inferior, left-lateral and right-lateral poles. Histology showed that every tumor sample contained more than 90% viable tumor cells. Fresh tumor and adjacent tissue pieces were bisected, with one half stored in RNAlater at -80 degrees C and the other half sent for histology.

Using a constant-region primer and ProtoScript II reverse transcriptase, TCRbeta-specific cDNA was reverse-transcribed from about 0.45 ug total RNA. Three nested multiplex PCR rounds, following a slightly modified ARM-PCR procedure, were used to build the TCRbeta libraries. Each of the first two PCR rounds ran for approximately 10 cycles and used multiplex TRBV1-TRBV30 forward primers together with a Cbeta reverse primer. Sample barcodes and Illumina adapters were added in a final 25-cycle PCR with Deep VentR polymerase. Before sequencing, amplicons of 200-500 bp were gel-purified using a QIAquick gel extraction kit. TCRbeta amplicons were sequenced on an Illumina HiSeq 2500 with 250-bp paired-end reads. Turning to the authors' computational methods: Quality trimming of reads was performed with Trimmomatic v0.33, and paired reads were merged with FLASH v1.2.11 so that full CDR3 sequences could be recovered. MiGEC v1.2.1b assigned V, D and J germline segments to the rearranged TCRbeta sequences. VDJtools v1.0.0 computed clonotype statistics and Shannon-Wiener diversity indices. To cut down on sampling bias, every analysis after diversity analysis relied on just the 250 most abundant clonotypes from each sample. TCRdb reran the public reads through fastp at Q25 and MiXCR, keeping productive beta chains. Rows with one shared CDR3 protein collapse into an entry with the most common genes and DNA. TCRdb, not the original authors, processed these V and J calls. The sample records 100,000 to 150,000 distinct CDR3 sequences, 64% of which are singletons. 7.5% to 9% of the sample is taken by the ten largest.

The data belong to a study of tumor-infiltrating lymphocytes in primary liver carcinoma (dated by TCRdb to between 2016 and 2019). In the study overall: Of the five patients, three men and two women aged 30 to 69 years, four had hepatocellular carcinoma and one had combined HCC and intrahepatic cholangiocarcinoma. A total of roughly 35 specimens from 5 patients went through TCRbeta repertoire sequencing, namely 25 tumor regions, 5 adjacent noncancerous liver tissues and 5 peripheral blood samples. For each liver tumor, the study sampled five regions along with adjacent normal tissue and blood, and applied TCRbeta repertoire sequencing, expression microarrays and whole-exome sequencing. Tumors of the five patients were stage T1-T3 N0M0 with maximum diameters of roughly 4 to 11 cm. Samples yielded roughly 3.65 to 7.5 million productive TCRbeta reads; read depth did not differ significantly between tissue types. The roughly 25 tumor region samples were profiled with Agilent mRNA microarrays so that TCRbeta repertoire diversity could be related to the local molecular phenotype. Reproducibility between technical replicate repertoires was high, with correlation coefficients above 0.95 and mean shared-clone rates about 0.89. Study-wide findings and limitations: Since the samples were bulk and unsorted, there was no way to compare CD4+ and CD8+ T cell repertoires. Compared with blood, tumors had a significantly larger share of the repertoire taken up by the top 250 clones (p = 0.039). Only about 7.5-25% of top clones were found in all five regions of a tumor, suggesting spatial heterogeneity of tumor-infiltrating T cells. With just 4 or 5 patients in the study, the authors point out that the findings should be validated in a larger study. Because sequencing covered only the TCR beta chain and unpaired alpha chains were not captured, true repertoire diversity is likely underestimated. Repertoire overlap was higher between tumor regions (mean around 35%) than tumor-adjacent (approximately 17%) or tumor-blood (about 15%) pairs, consistent with antigen-driven expansion.

CDR1 and CDR2 are read off the germline V gene as SGHAT and FQNNGV. The CDR3 contains 17 residues, cysteine and phenylalanine counted. Only the CDR3 part of the read is kept: 51 bases, read in frame from the first base. The chain is assembled from TRBV11-2 and TRBJ2-1; 8 bases in the junction line up with TRBD2. The sequencing input was liver tumor tissue from sampling region 3. The sample's cell subset or site label, in plain terms: tumor region T3, left-lateral pole. This TCR was recovered from a woman aged 60-75 years with primary liver carcinoma and hepatitis B virus infection. The CDR3 reads as follows: CASSPGTGRGRGYEQFF. Here is the DNA: TGTGCTAGCAGCCCAGGGACCGGGAGGGGAAGGGGATATGAGCAGTTCTTC.